This TCR beta chain emerged from a study of blood T cell repertoires in COVID-19. Study as a whole: Sites in the United States, Italy and Spain provided acute and convalescent COVID-19 samples.

Per the original methods: Estimation of nucleated cell counts was performed using reference gene primer amplification. TCRdb's copy holds only in-frame clones and misses some; the assay was immunoSEQ multiplex PCR. The DNA gave D and trimming, while V, J and clone size come from that table. The sample includes 300,000 to 350,000 clones, about 89% of them seen just once. Germline CDR1 and CDR2: SQVTM and ANQGSEA. The CDR3 extends over 13 amino acids. Between the trimmed V and J ends, which lost 8 bases and 0 bases, there was a span of 10 bases. The sequence derives from a woman aged 45 to 65 with COVID-19, enrolled during active disease. The sample consisted of peripheral blood. The rearrangement uses TRBV29-1 and TRBJ2-2, with no clear D. The DNA of the CDR3 is TGCAGCTCCTTGTCCTCGAACACCGGGGAGCTGTTTTTT. It specifies CSSLSSNTGELFF.